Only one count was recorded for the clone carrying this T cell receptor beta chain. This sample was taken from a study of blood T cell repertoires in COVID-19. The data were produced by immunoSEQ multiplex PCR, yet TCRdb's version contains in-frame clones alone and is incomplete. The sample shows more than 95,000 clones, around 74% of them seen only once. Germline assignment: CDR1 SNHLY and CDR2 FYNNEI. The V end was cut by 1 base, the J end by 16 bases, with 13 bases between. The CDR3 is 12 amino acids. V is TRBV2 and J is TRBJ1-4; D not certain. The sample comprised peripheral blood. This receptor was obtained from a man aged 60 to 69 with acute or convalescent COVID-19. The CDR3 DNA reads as TGTGCCAGCAGTGAAGGGTGGTCAGGTCAGTTTTTT. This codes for CASSEGWSGQFF.